Sequencing of this TCR beta chain was carried out in a study of CD8+ T cells in alopecia areata. Across the whole study: Treated patients received severity scores based on the percentage of scalp area affected.

J lost 6 bases, V lost 0 bases, and 7 bases had no gene match. CDR3 length: 16 amino acids. The V gene's germline CDR1 is SSHAT and CDR2 FNYEAQ (reference sequence). Findings and limits, study-wide: Expanded CD8+ clones among the top 100, and scalp clonality, were significantly decreased by tofacitinib. Uncertainty about whether baseline CD8+ expansion is linked to response remains, with one nonresponder.

Treatment indicated: oral pan-JAK inhibitor, 5-10 mg twice daily. Sequencing relied on a cDNA template that was reverse transcribed from extracted RNA. The assay was immunoSEQ multiplex PCR, and TCRdb's table has in-frame clones only and misses some. The table records about 200,000 clones, roughly 60% of them present only once. On this clone itself: What it binds is not known.

This TCR was recovered from a human donor with alopecia areata. This specimen was CD4+ T cells sorted from blood, taken at week 24, from a patient treated with tofacitinib. The genes are TRBV7-7 and TRBJ2-2; 7 nucleotides agree with TRBD2. The chain's CDR3 is CASSLAGGTLPGELFF. The CDR3 nucleotides are TGTGCCAGCAGCTTAGCGGGGGGGACTCTTCCCGGGGAGCTGTTTTTT.